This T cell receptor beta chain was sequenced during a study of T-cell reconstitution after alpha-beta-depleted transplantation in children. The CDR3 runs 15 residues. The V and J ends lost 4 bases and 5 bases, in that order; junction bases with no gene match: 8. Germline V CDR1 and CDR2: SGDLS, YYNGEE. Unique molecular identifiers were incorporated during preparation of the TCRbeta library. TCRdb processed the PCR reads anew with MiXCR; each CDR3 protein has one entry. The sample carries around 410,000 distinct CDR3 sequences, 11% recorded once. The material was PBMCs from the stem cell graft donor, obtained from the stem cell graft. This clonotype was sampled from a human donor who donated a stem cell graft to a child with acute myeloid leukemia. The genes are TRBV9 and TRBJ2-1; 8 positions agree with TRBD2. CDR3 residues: CASSPVSGSHNEQFF. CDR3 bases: TGTGCCAGCAGCCCTGTAAGCGGGAGCCACAATGAGCAGTTCTTC.